Presented here are 6 T cell receptor beta chains from one specimen sequenced in a study of T cells expressing NK-cell markers. TCRdb reworked the 5' RACE reads into one entry per CDR3 protein, no DNA. The ten most abundant clones cover 15% to 20% of a sample with under 200,000 distinct CDR3 sequences. Sample: blood T cells: a sorted CD56 or NKG2C T cell subset, CD4+ or CD8+ T cells, or bulk PBMC T cells (not recorded which). Receptors originate from a woman between 18 and 75 years old in good health.

The chain couples TRBV12-3 or TRBV12-4 to TRBJ2-7. The CDR3 has 11 residues. CDR3 region: CASGFTYEQYF.

The gene calls are TRBV5-1 and TRBJ2-1; TCRdb's D gene call, TRBD2, goes unchecked for lack of DNA. The CDR3 is made up of 17 amino acids. Germline CDR1 SGHRS, CDR2 YFSETQ. CDR3 residues: CASSLQLAGGPPVGQFF.

This chain joins TRBV7-2 and TRBJ2-5; the TRBD1 assignment by TCRdb is unverifiable without DNA. Per germline, CDR1 SGHTA and CDR2 FQGNSA. There are 15 residues in the CDR3. The chain's CDR3 is CASSPGQAGQETQYF.

The V and J genes are TRBV6-1 and TRBJ1-5; TCRdb picks TRBD1, but there is no DNA to check that call. The CDR3 covers 15 residues. Germline V gives CDR1 MNHNS, CDR2 SASEGT. CDR3 residues: CASTGTGQNNQPQHF.

V and J are TRBV12-3 or TRBV12-4 and TRBJ1-5. The CDR3 spans 12 residues. CDR3 residues: CASTNLLEPQHF.

This chain uses TRBV7-9 with TRBJ1-2; as DNA is missing, the TRBD1 call by TCRdb cannot be tested. Looked up from germline, CDR1 is SEHNR and CDR2 is FQNEAQ (reference sequence). This CDR3 is built from 13 residues. The CDR3 sequence: CASETGRNYGYTF.